These 2 T cell receptor beta chains were all obtained from the same sample, sequenced in a study of blood T cell repertoires in COVID-19 (dated by TCRdb to about 2020). The library was made by the immunoSEQ multiplex PCR assay. Entries here come from immuneACCESS through TCRdb and include only in-frame sequences with V and J called. Some clones fail to appear in such tables; in the studies checked, an unresolved V gene covers under half of the shortfall, and the cause of the remainder is unknown. This sample is represented by some 130,000 clones; approximately 82% of them were singletons. The top ten constitute 8.5% to 10% of the sample. The sequenced sample was peripheral blood. These TCRs come from a man between 35 and 55 years old with active or convalescent COVID-19.

V usage is TRBV4-2 and J usage is TRBJ2-5, with D possibly matching TRBD2 (7 bases). Germline V gene data show CDR1 as LGHNA and CDR2 as YNFKEQ. The CDR3 spans 16 residues. V dropped 0 bases and J dropped 5 bases, with 16 bases sitting between them. CDR3 coding DNA: TGTGCCAGCAGCCAAGATGAGGGGGGGGGCGGTGAGACCCAGTACTTC. This translates into CASSQDEGGGGETQYF.

The genes are TRBV7-9 and TRBJ2-2, with D perhaps TRBD2 (5 bases). V was pared by 1 base and J by 0 bases, with 6 bases between. Germline V gene data show CDR1 as SEHNR and CDR2 as FQNEAQ (reference sequence). The CDR3 runs 15 residues. The DNA of the CDR3 is TGTGCCAGCAGCTTAGAGCGGACGAACACCGGGGAGCTGTTTTTT. The encoded protein is CASSLERTNTGELFF.